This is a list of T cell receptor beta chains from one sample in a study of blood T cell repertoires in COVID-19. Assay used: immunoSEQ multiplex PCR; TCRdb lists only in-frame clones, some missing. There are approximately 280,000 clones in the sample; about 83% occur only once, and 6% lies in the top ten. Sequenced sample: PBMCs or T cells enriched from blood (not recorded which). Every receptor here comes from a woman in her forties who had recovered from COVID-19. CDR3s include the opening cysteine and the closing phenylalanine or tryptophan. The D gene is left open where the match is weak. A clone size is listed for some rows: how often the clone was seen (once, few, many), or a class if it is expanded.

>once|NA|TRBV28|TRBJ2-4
TGTGCCAGCAGCCCCGGATGGGGAGGAAACATTCAGTACTTC
CASSPGWGGNIQYF
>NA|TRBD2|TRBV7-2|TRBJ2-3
TGTGCCAGCAGCTTAGGGGGCGGGAGGGCTGCAGATACGCAGTATTTT
CASSLGGGRAADTQYF
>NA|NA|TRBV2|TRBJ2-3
TGTGCCAGCAGTACCCCTAGCGTCGATACGCAGTATTTT
CASSTPSVDTQYF
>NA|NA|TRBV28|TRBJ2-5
TGTGCCAGCAGTCAGGGGGGCGCGAAAGAGACCCAGTACTTC
CASSQGGAKETQYF
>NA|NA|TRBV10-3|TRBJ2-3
TGTGCCATCAGTGAGGATACTAGCACAGATACGCAGTATTTT
CAISEDTSTDTQYF
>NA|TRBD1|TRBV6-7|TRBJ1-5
TGTGCCAGCAGCCCAACCAGGGGGCCGTCAAGCAATCAGCCCCAGCATTTT
CASSPTRGPSSNQPQHF
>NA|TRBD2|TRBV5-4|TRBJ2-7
TGTGCCAGCAGCTCGGGGACCGGGACTAGCGGATTCGAGCAGTACTTC
CASSSGTGTSGFEQYF
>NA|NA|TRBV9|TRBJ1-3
TGTGCCAGCAGCGCCTTGGCCTTCTCTGGAAACACCATATATTTT
CASSALAFSGNTIYF
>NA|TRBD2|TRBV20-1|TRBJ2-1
TGCAGTGCTAGTTCAGCGGGAGCATGGAGCAATGAGCAGTTCTTC
CSASSAGAWSNEQFF
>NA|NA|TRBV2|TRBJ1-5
TGTGCCAGCAGTGTCGCACAACAGGGAAGGGGTCAGCCCCAGCATTTT
CASSVAQQGRGQPQHF
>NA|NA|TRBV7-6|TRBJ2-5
TGTGCCAGCAGCTTAAGATCTAGACAAGAGACCCAGTACTTC
CASSLRSRQETQYF
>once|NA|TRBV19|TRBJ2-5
TGTGCCAGTAGCGCCTCGAGGGGCGCGGGGCAAGAGACCCAGTACTTC
CASSASRGAGQETQYF
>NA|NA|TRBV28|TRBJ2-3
TGTGCCAGCCGGACAGGCACAGATACGCAGTATTTT
CASRTGTDTQYF
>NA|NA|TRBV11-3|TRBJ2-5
TGTGCCAGCAGCTTAGGATCGTCAGGGGACCCGACCCAGTACTTC
CASSLGSSGDPTQYF
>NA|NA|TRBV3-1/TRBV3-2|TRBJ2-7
TGTGCCAGCAGCCAGGGGCCGGGAGTGGGCTCCTACGAGCAGTACTTC
CASSQGPGVGSYEQYF
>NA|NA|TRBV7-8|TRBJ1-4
TGTGCCAGCCGGGGTTTGGTTAATGAAAAACTGTTTTTT
CASRGLVNEKLFF
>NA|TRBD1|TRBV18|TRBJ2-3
TGTGCCAGCTCACCATCTGGACAGGGGGTTAGCACAGATACGCAGTATTTT
CASSPSGQGVSTDTQYF
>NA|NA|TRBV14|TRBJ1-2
TGTGCCAGCAGCCGCGACAGACCCTATGGCTACACCTTC
CASSRDRPYGYTF
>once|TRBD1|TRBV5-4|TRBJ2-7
TGTGCCAGCAGCCCGGGGACAGCAAGCGCGGAGCAGTACTTC
CASSPGTASAEQYF
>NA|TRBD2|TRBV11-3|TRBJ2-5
TGTGCCAGCAGTTCGGGACTAGCGGACCAAGAGACCCAGTACTTC
CASSSGLADQETQYF
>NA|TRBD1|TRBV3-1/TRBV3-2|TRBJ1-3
TGTGCCAGCAGCCAAGATTCGGGGACAGGGGCGTACACCATATATTTT
CASSQDSGTGAYTIYF
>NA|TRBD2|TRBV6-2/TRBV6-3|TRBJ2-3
TGTGCCAGCAGTTACCTAGCGGGAAAAGATACGCAGTATTTT
CASSYLAGKDTQYF
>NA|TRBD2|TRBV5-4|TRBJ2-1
TGTGCCAGCAGCTTGAATCTAGCGGGAGGGAGAGATGAGCAGTTCTTC
CASSLNLAGGRDEQFF